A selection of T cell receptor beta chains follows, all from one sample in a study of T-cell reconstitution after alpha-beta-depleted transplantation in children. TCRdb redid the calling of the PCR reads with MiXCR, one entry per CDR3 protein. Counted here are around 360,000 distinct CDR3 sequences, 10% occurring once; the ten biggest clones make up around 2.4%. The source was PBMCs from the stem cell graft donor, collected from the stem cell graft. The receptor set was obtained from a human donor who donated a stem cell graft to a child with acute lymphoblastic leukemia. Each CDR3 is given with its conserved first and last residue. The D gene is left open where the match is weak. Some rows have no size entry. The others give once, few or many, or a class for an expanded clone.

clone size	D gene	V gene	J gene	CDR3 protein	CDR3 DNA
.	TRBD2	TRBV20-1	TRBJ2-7	CSARDRGAGVYYEQYF	TGCAGTGCTAGAGATAGGGGAGCGGGAGTTTACTACGAGCAGTACTTC
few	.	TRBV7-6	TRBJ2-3	CASSLELSQGGRTDTQYF	TGTGCCAGCAGCTTAGAATTGAGTCAGGGCGGCCGCACAGATACGCAGTATTTT
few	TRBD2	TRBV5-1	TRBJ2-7	CASSLESHGLGVDEQYF	TGCGCCAGCAGCTTGGAATCACACGGACTAGGCGTAGACGAGCAGTACTTC
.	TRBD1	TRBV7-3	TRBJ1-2	CASSLLPTGEGYTF	TGTGCCAGCAGCTTACTCCCGACAGGGGAGGGCTACACCTTC
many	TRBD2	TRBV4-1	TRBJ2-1	CASSQREGLAVSYNEQFF	TGCGCCAGCAGCCAAAGGGAGGGTCTAGCGGTGTCCTACAATGAGCAGTTCTTC
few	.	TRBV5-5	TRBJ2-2	CASSPEVWDLGGGELFF	TGTGCCAGCAGCCCGGAGGTCTGGGACCTAGGCGGCGGGGAGCTGTTTTTT
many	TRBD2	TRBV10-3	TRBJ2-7	CAISTSGNSYEQYF	TGTGCCATCAGCACTAGCGGGAACTCCTACGAGCAGTACTTC
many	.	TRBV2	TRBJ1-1	CASSERGRDMNTEAFF	TGTGCCAGCAGTGAAAGGGGTCGGGACATGAACACTGAAGCTTTCTTT
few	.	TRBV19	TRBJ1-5	CASSIHRRLNQPQHF	TGTGCCAGTAGTATTCACCGGAGACTCAATCAGCCCCAGCATTTT
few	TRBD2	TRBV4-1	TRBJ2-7	CASSQPLAGSYEQYF	TGCGCCAGCAGCCAACCACTAGCGGGGAGCTACGAGCAGTACTTC
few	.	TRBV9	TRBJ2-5	CASSVGGSGKETQYF	TGTGCCAGCAGCGTTGGGGGCAGCGGGAAAGAGACCCAGTACTTC
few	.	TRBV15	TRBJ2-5	CATSRDRERGKTQYF	TGTGCCACCAGCAGAGATCGAGAGAGGGGGAAGACCCAGTACTTC
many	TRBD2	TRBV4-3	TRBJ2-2	CASSPGTSGRANTGELFF	TGCGCCAGCAGTCCTGGGACTAGCGGGAGGGCGAACACCGGGGAGCTGTTTTTT
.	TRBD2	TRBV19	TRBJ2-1	CASTLSGRAVSEQFF	TGTGCCAGTACCCTTAGCGGGAGGGCCGTCTCTGAGCAGTTCTTC
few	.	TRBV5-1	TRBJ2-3	CASSLADISTDTQYF	TGCGCCAGCAGCTTGGCCGACATTAGCACAGATACGCAGTATTTT
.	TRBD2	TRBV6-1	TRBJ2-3	CASSPRVRVSGSTDTQYF	TGTGCCAGCAGCCCCCGGGTTCGAGTCAGCGGGAGTACAGATACGCAGTATTTT
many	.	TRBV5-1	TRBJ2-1	CASSFQAVGNEQFF	TGCGCCAGCAGCTTCCAGGCGGTGGGGAATGAGCAGTTCTTC
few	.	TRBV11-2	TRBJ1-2	CASNPSAHYGYTF	TGTGCCAGCAACCCGTCCGCCCACTATGGCTACACCTTC
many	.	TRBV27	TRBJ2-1	CASSWDLGNEQFF	TGTGCCAGCAGTTGGGACTTGGGGAATGAGCAGTTCTTC
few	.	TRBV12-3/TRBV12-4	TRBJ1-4	CASSLWQGNEKLFF	TGTGCCAGCAGTTTGTGGCAGGGAAATGAAAAACTGTTTTTT
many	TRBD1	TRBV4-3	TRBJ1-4	CASSQASPGTGTEKLFF	TGCGCCAGCAGCCAAGCATCGCCCGGGACAGGGACCGAAAAACTGTTTTTT
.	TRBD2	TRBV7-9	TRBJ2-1	CASSLGLAWIDEQFF	TGTGCCAGCAGCCTCGGACTAGCGTGGATTGATGAGCAGTTCTTC
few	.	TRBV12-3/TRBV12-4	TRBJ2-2	CASSFGWNTGELFF	TGTGCCAGCAGTTTTGGGTGGAACACCGGGGAGCTGTTTTTT
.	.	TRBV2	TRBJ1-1	CASSGRATNTEAFF	TGTGCCAGCAGTGGTCGTGCTACGAACACTGAAGCTTTCTTT
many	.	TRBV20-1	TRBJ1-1	CSASTGTANTEAFF	TGCAGTGCGTCCACCGGGACGGCAAACACTGAAGCTTTCTTT
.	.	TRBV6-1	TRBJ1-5	CASSGGTTSNQPQHF	TGTGCCAGCAGCGGCGGGACAACTAGCAATCAGCCCCAGCATTTT
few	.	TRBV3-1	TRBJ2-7	CASSQVGRAEQYF	TGTGCCAGCAGCCAAGTTGGGCGGGCCGAGCAGTACTTC
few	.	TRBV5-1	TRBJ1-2	CASSLGDGGPGGYTF	TGCGCCAGCAGCTTGGGAGATGGGGGGCCTGGTGGCTACACCTTC